What follows are 27 T cell receptor beta chains derived from one specimen sequenced in a study of cytomegalovirus exposure and HLA in healthy donors (dated by TCRdb to the late 2010s). Libraries were made using the immunoSEQ multiplex PCR assay. For the multiplex PCR, a mixture combining 60 forward primers for TCR Vbeta segments and 13 reverse primers for TCR Jbeta segments was used. Not all clones reach the TCRdb copy of this immuneACCESS table, which keeps in-frame sequences only. Checked studies attribute under half of the gap to unresolved V genes and leave the rest unexplained. This sample is represented by over 65,000 clones; 70% to 80% of them were singletons. The ten largest clones capture 3.3% of the sample. Sequencing was done on a sample of PBMCs. These receptors were taken from a man aged 45 to 65 in good health and CMV-seronegative.

This clone occurred a few times. DNA of the CDR3: TGCGCCAGCACCGGGACTAGCGGGGGAGAGACCCAGTACTTC. Its translation is CASTGTSGGETQYF. This sequence joins TRBV10-2 and TRBJ2-5, with 14 bases fitting TRBD2. V trimming: 7 bases; J trimming: 4 bases; junction bases outside the gene matches: 2. CDR3 length equals 14 residues. From germline, CDR1 is WSHSY and CDR2 SAAADI.

The chain links TRBV11-3 to TRBJ1-4, with 7 bases that match TRBD1. V shed 6 bases, J shed 4 bases, and the junction held 2 bases outside the gene matches. Per the germline V gene, CDR1 is SGHNT and CDR2 is YENEEA. The length of the CDR3 is 13 residues. Here the CDR3 DNA reads TGTGCCAGCAGACGGGACAGTAATGAAAAACTGTTTTTT. This codes for CASRRDSNEKLFF. Using reference TRBV11-3 and TRBJ1-4 for the parts outside the CDR3, the full variable domain is EAGVVQSPRYKIIEKKQPVAFWCNPISGHNTLYWYLQNLGQGPELLIRYENEEAVDDSQLPKDRFSAERLKGVDSTLKIQPAELGDSAVYLCASRRDSNEKLFFGSGTQLSVL.

The chain uses TRBV5-1 and TRBJ2-6; D is unresolved. Germline loops: CDR1 SGHRS, CDR2 YFSETQ. V lost 0 bases and J 0 bases, leaving 7 bases between the germline ends. The CDR3 loop spans 16 amino acids. The CDR3 here is CASSLGQSSGANVLTF. CDR3 nucleotide sequence: TGCGCCAGCAGCTTGGGACAAAGCTCTGGGGCCAACGTCCTGACTTTC.

The chain is built from TRBV5-1 and TRBJ2-5, with 9 positions matching TRBD1. The DNA matches TRBJ2-7 better at its end, which makes the J call doubtful. The CDR3 loop spans 15 amino acids. Germline loops: CDR1 SGHRS, CDR2 YFSETQ. CDR3 residues: CASTSTGTGTYEQYF. Here the CDR3 DNA reads TGCGCCAGCACCTCAACCGGGACAGGGACCTACGAGCAGTACTTC.

The CDR3 DNA is TGTGCCAGCAGAAGTAGAAGAGGGCACTACGAGCAGTACTTC. This encodes CASRSRRGHYEQYF. This chain joins TRBV5-8 and TRBJ2-7, with a weak D call TRBD2 (5 bases). V was shortened by 5 bases and J by 3 bases, with 15 bases between the two germline ends. The CDR3 is 14 amino acids. CDR1 and CDR2 from the germline V gene are SGHTS and YDEGEE.

This chain links TRBV7-6 with TRBJ2-7, with 8 bases aligning to TRBD2. The CDR3 length is 19 residues. Germline trimming cut 0 bases from V and 3 bases from J; bases unmatched to any gene: 16. The germline gives CDR1 SGHVS, CDR2 FNYEAQ. The CDR3 here is CASSLALSSTGRVGYEQYF. The DNA of the CDR3 is TGTGCCAGCAGCTTAGCGCTAAGCAGCACCGGGAGGGTCGGCTACGAGCAGTACTTC. The full variable domain, with the rest looked up from reference TRBV7-6 and TRBJ2-7, is GAGVSQSPRYKVTKRGQDVALRCDPISGHVSLYWYRQALGQGPEFLTYFNYEAQQDKSGLPNDRFSAERPEGSISTLTIQRTEQRDSAMYRCASSLALSSTGRVGYEQYFGPGTRLTVT.

The chain combines TRBV5-4 with TRBJ1-1, with a tentative D call TRBD1 (6 bases). The V end was cut by 4 bases, the J end by 1 base, with 11 bases between. This CDR3 is built from 14 residues. Germline assignment: CDR1 SGHNT and CDR2 YYREEE (reference sequence). CDR3 sequence reads: CASSPWTANTEAFF. The CDR3 DNA follows: TGTGCCAGCAGCCCGTGGACAGCGAACACTGAAGCTTTCTTT. Together with reference TRBV5-4 and TRBJ1-1, the CDR3 gives the full variable domain: ETGVTQSPTHLIKTRGQQVTLRCSSQSGHNTVSWYQQALGQGPQFIFQYYREEENGRGNFPPRFSGLQFPNYSSELNVNALELDDSALYLCASSPWTANTEAFFGQGTRLTVV.

CDR3 in amino acids: CASGGTGGVGSHNQPQHF. CDR3 sequence (DNA): TGTGCTAGTGGTGGGACAGGTGGTGTAGGTTCCCACAATCAGCCCCAGCATTTT. The chain has TRBV12-5 and TRBJ1-5, with 8 bases fitting TRBD1. Germline CDR1 reads LGHNT; CDR2 reads FRNRAP. CDR3 size: 18 residues. The junction had 15 bases not matched to a gene; V was cut back by 5 bases and J by 3 bases.

The rearrangement joins TRBV7-9 to TRBJ1-2; D is unclear. V lost 1 base and J lost 4, with 10 bases in between. Germline CDR1 reads SEHNR; CDR2 reads FQNEAQ (reference sequence). CDR3 length: 14 amino acids. CDR3: CASSLERPGYGYTF. CDR3 in DNA: TGTGCCAGCAGCTTAGAACGTCCGGGCTATGGCTACACCTTC. The full variable domain, completed using reference TRBV7-9 and TRBJ1-2, is DTGVSQNPRHKITKRGQNVTFRCDPISEHNRLYWYRQTLGQGPEFLTYFQNEAQLEKSRLLSDRFSAERPKGSFSTLEIQRTEQGDSAMYLCASSLERPGYGYTFGSGTRLTVV.

The rearrangement joins TRBV4-1 to TRBJ2-5; 10 nucleotides agree with TRBD1. The CDR3 runs 14 residues. Unmatched junction bases numbered 0, after V lost 4 bases and J lost 1 base. Germline lookup yields CDR1 MGHRA and CDR2 YSYEKL. The CDR3 DNA follows: TGCGCCAGCAGCCGGGACAGGGGCCAAGAGACCCAGTACTTC. Encoded protein: CASSRDRGQETQYF.

A remark on this clone: A read error may produce the germline difference seen at one junction end. CDR3 region: CASSFRGRGQSSYNERFF. CDR3 sequence (DNA): TGTGCCAGCAGTTTTAGGGGGCGCGGTCAATCATCCTACAATGAGCGGTTCTTC. V usage is TRBV27 and J usage is TRBJ2-1; 7 nucleotides align to TRBD1. The CDR3 loop spans 18 amino acids. Germline assignment: CDR1 MNHEY and CDR2 SMNVEV (reference sequence).

CDR3 nucleotides: TGTGCCAGCAGCTCCACAGGGGGCTTAGAGACCCAGTACTTC. It is translated as CASSSTGGLETQYF. V and J are TRBV7-9 and TRBJ2-5; 9 bases are a match to TRBD1. V lost 4 bases, J lost 4 bases, and 4 bases stayed unmatched. This CDR3 has 14 amino acids. Germline V gives CDR1 SEHNR, CDR2 FQNEAQ (reference sequence). Using reference TRBV7-9 and TRBJ2-5 for the parts outside the CDR3, the full variable domain is DTGVSQNPRHKITKRGQNVTFRCDPISEHNRLYWYRQTLGQGPEFLTYFQNEAQLEKSRLLSDRFSAERPKGSFSTLEIQRTEQGDSAMYLCASSSTGGLETQYFGPGTRLLVL.

J is TRBJ2-5 and V is TRBV18; maybe TRBD1 (7 bases). Germline assignment: CDR1 KGHSH and CDR2 LQKENI. This CDR3 is 16 amino acids long. With 2 bases removed from V and 0 bases from J, the gap between germline ends came to 13 bases. The CDR3 sequence: CASSPSGGLYQETQYF. The CDR3 DNA sequence: TGTGCCAGCTCACCATCAGGGGGACTGTACCAAGAGACCCAGTACTTC.

In its sample, this clone was seen once. The chain is built from TRBV4-1 and TRBJ2-7; TRBD2 matches at 12 bases. V was pared by 0 bases and J by 2 bases, with 2 bases of the junction left unmatched. The CDR3 has 16 amino acids. Germline values: CDR1 MGHRA, CDR2 YSYEKL. In DNA form, the CDR3 reads TGCGCCAGCAGCCAAGAGCCTAGCGGGGGGGCCTACGAGCAGTACTTC. It encodes CASSQEPSGGAYEQYF.

The table lists this clone with a count of one. This chain connects TRBV7-2 to TRBJ2-2; D gene unclear. Trimming pared 4 bases from V and 6 bases from J, leaving 9 bases between. Germline V gene sequence: CDR1 SGHTA, CDR2 FQGNSA. The CDR3 runs to 13 residues. The CDR3 bases are TGTGCCAGCAGCTCCCTGTGGCCCGGGGAGCTGTTTTTT. Translation: CASSSLWPGELFF.

CDR3 bases: TGTGCCAGCAGGGAGCCGTCAGGGGACACCGGGGAGCTGTTTTTT. Amino acids: CASREPSGDTGELFF. V is TRBV6-1 and J is TRBJ2-2; D is possibly TRBD1 (6 bases). This CDR3 is 15 amino acids long. Germline lookup yields CDR1 MNHNS and CDR2 SASEGT. Trimming pared 6 bases from V and 3 bases from J, leaving 14 bases between.

This clone occurred a few times. The chain is built from TRBV4-2 and TRBJ2-5; D perhaps matches TRBD2 (6 bases). Trimming pared 6 bases from V and 9 bases from J, leaving 26 bases between. Germline loops: CDR1 LGHNA, CDR2 YNFKEQ. The CDR3 is 16 amino acids. This CDR3 is CASSPPSGTQGGAQYF. In nucleotides, the CDR3 is TGTGCCAGCAGTCCGCCCTCAGGGACCCAGGGAGGAGCCCAGTACTTC.

In nucleotides, the CDR3 is TGTGCCAGCAGTACAGGGTACTATGGCTACACCTTC. Amino acid sequence: CASSTGYYGYTF. The chain carries TRBV7-8 and TRBJ1-2; tentatively, D is TRBD1 (6 bases). CDR1 is SGHVS, CDR2 FQNEAQ, per germline. Trimming removed 6 bases from V and 3 bases from J, with 8 bases in between. The CDR3 length is 12 residues.

The chain employs TRBV2 and TRBJ2-7, with 7 bases fitting TRBD2. V was pared by 6 bases and J by 0 bases, with 5 bases of the junction left unmatched. The V gene's germline CDR1 is SNHLY and CDR2 FYNNEI. The CDR3 loop spans 14 amino acids. CDR3 sequence reads: CASRASGLSYEQYF. CDR3 bases: TGTGCCAGCAGAGCTAGCGGTCTCTCCTACGAGCAGTACTTC.

The chain combines TRBV5-1 with TRBJ1-2; no definite D call. The CDR3 is 16 residues long. Germline CDR1 is SGHRS and CDR2 is YFSETQ. The V end was cut by 4 bases, the J end by 2 bases, with 18 bases between. The CDR3 region is CASSRPDSGLNYGYTF. The CDR3 DNA reads as TGCGCCAGCAGCCGCCCAGACTCCGGACTCAACTATGGCTACACCTTC.

The rearrangement links TRBV6-5 to TRBJ1-1; 10 bases line up with TRBD1. CDR1 MNHEY and CDR2 SVGAGI come from the germline V gene. With V trimmed by 4 bases and J by 6 bases, 11 bases remained unmatched. This CDR3 has 16 residues. In DNA, the CDR3 is TGTGCCAGCAGTTCCCTGACAGGGGGCGAGGTCCCTGAAGCTTTCTTT. It specifies CASSSLTGGEVPEAFF.

J is TRBJ2-4 and V is TRBV27; D may be TRBD1 (6 bases). Germline loops: CDR1 MNHEY, CDR2 SMNVEV (reference sequence). This CDR3 comprises 13 residues. Trimming removed 6 bases from V and 9 bases from J, with 15 bases in between. CDR3 nucleotides: TGTGCCAGCAGCCAAAGGACAGAGGTCATTCAGTACTTC. It specifies CASSQRTEVIQYF.

The chain is built from TRBV7-3 and TRBJ2-4, with 8 bases aligning to TRBD2. Germline V gene sequence: CDR1 SGHTA, CDR2 FQGTGA. This CDR3 region has 18 residues. With 1 base clipped from V and 4 bases from J, the junction kept 12 bases outside the gene matches. CDR3 sequence reads: CASSLKTGRGDIKNIQYF. CDR3 sequence (DNA): TGTGCCAGCAGCTTAAAAACCGGGAGGGGGGATATTAAAAACATTCAGTACTTC.

The rearrangement joins TRBV6-5 to TRBJ1-4; D is undetermined. Germline values: CDR1 MNHEY, CDR2 SVGAGI. The CDR3 has 11 residues. The V gene lost 5 bases and the J gene lost 5 bases, with 3 bases spanning the gap. CDR3 residues: CASSQNEKLFF. In DNA form, the CDR3 reads TGTGCCAGCAGTCAAAATGAAAAACTGTTTTTT.

This chain joins TRBV30 and TRBJ1-3, with TRBD1 matching over 10 bases. CDR1 GTSNPN and CDR2 SVGIG come from the germline V gene (reference sequence). The V and J ends lost 5 bases and 3 bases, in that order; junction bases with no gene match: 4. This CDR3 contains 14 residues. CDR3 DNA: TGTGCCTGGGACAGGGGGCAGGGTGGAAACACCATATATTTT. It specifies CAWDRGQGGNTIYF. The variable domain in full, completed from reference TRBV30 and TRBJ1-3, reads SQTIHQWPATLVQPVGSPLSLECTVEGTSNPNLYWYRQAAGRGLQLLFYSVGIGQISSEVPQNLSASRPQDRQFILSSKKLLLSDSGFYLCAWDRGQGGNTIYFGEGSWLTVV.

This clone has more than one count but fewer than ten. The CDR3 bases are TGTGCCAGCGGACAGGTTGTAGGGACAGATACGCAGTATTTT. Translated, it gives CASGQVVGTDTQYF. The rearrangement links TRBV9 to TRBJ2-3; 7 nucleotides agree with TRBD1. The length of the CDR3 is 14 residues. Losses at the gene ends were 7 bases for V and 3 bases for J; bases not matched to a gene: 8. Germline V lookup: CDR1 SGDLS, CDR2 YYNGEE.

This sequence joins TRBV19 and TRBJ1-3; D may be TRBD1 (6 bases). Looked up from germline, CDR1 is LNHDA and CDR2 is SQIVND (reference sequence). The V and J ends lost 5 bases and 7 bases respectively, with 15 bases between them. The CDR3 runs to 14 residues. In nucleotides, the CDR3 is TGTGCCAGTAGTCAAACAGGGACGCGGAACACCATATATTTT. This codes for CASSQTGTRNTIYF.